This T cell receptor (beta chain) was captured by sequencing in a study of patients and donors after allogeneic stem cell transplantation. MiXCR, run by TCRdb on the RT-PCR reads, gives a single entry per CDR3 protein. The top ten hold about 3% of the sample, which has around 82,000 distinct CDR3 sequences, approximately 5.2% seen once. This clonotype was detected ten times or more. The CDR3 runs to 14 residues. V lost 6 bases to trimming and J lost 4 bases, with 13 bases between them. CDR1 and CDR2 (germline): LNHNV, YYDKDF (reference sequence). Specimen: blood, either unsorted or a sorted T cell fraction (not recorded which). The TCR originated in a human donor who was either an allogeneic HSCT recipient or a stem cell or donor lymphocyte infusion donor (not recorded which). It is not recorded whose cells these are; they may come from a transplant donor. The chain has TRBV15 and TRBJ1-3; possible D gene TRBD1, 5 bases. The CDR3: CATREGTIGNTIYF. CDR3 sequence (DNA): TGTGCCACCAGAGAAGGGACCATCGGAAACACCATATATTTT.